This note documents a single T cell receptor beta chain sequence. Data came from immunoSEQ multiplex PCR; TCRdb stores just in-frame clones and leaves some out. The table has around 250,000 clones, around 84% seen once. These data originate in a study of blood T cell repertoires in COVID-19. With 11 bases removed from V and 6 bases from J, the gap between germline ends came to 19 bases. The CDR3 covers 14 residues. Germline CDR1 and CDR2: LNHDA and SQIVND (reference sequence). The chain employs TRBV19 and TRBJ2-2, with D possibly matching TRBD1 (6 bases). The receptor was isolated from a man in his forties or fifties who had been exposed to COVID-19. Sequencing was performed on PBMCs or T cells enriched from blood (not recorded which). The chain's CDR3 is CAAKTTGRSGELFF. The CDR3 DNA reads TGTGCCGCAAAGACGACAGGTCGTTCCGGGGAGCTGTTTTTT.